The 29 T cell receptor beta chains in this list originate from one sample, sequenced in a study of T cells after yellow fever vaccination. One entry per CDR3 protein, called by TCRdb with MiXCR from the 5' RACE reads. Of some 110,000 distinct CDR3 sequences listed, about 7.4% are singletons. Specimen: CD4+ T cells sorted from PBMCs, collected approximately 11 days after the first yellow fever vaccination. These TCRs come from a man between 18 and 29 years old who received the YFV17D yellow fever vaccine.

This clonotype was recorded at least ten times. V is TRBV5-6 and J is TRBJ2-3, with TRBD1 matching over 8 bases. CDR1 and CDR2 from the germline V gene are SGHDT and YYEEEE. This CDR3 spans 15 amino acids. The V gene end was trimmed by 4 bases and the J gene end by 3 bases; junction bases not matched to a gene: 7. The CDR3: CASSPRDRWTDTQYF. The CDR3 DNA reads TGTGCCAGCAGCCCCCGGGACAGGTGGACAGATACGCAGTATTTT.

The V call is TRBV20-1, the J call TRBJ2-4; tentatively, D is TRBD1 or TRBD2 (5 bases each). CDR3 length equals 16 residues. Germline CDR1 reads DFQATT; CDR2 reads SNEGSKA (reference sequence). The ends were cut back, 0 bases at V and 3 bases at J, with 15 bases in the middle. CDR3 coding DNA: TGCAGTGCTAGAGATCTTTTGGGGGTCGGCAAAAACATTCAGTACTTC. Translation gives CSARDLLGVGKNIQYF.

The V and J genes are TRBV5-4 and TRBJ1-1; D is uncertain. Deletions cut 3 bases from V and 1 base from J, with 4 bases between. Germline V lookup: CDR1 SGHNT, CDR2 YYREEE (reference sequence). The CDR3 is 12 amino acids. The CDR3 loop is CASSSKNTEAFF. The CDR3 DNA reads TGTGCCAGCAGCTCGAAGAACACTGAAGCTTTCTTT.

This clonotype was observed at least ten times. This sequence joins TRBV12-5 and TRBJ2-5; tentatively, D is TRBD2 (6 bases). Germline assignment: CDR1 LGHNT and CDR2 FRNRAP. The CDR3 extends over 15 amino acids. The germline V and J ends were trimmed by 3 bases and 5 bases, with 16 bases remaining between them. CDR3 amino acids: CASGFGDSTEETQYF. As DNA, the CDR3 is TGTGCTAGTGGTTTCGGGGACTCAACCGAGGAGACCCAGTACTTC.

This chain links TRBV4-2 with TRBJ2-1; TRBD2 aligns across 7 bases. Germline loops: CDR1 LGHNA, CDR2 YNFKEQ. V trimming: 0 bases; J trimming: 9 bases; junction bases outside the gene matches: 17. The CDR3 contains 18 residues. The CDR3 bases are TGTGCCAGCAGCCAAGATAATTACAGGCTAGCGGTTCTTCCTGAGCAGTTCTTC. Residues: CASSQDNYRLAVLPEQFF.

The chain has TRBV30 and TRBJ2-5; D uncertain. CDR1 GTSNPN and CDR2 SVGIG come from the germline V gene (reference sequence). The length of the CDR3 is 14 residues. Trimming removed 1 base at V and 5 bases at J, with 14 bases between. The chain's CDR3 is CAWSASLTAETQYF. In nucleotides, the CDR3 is TGTGCCTGGAGTGCTTCCCTGACCGCGGAGACCCAGTACTTC.

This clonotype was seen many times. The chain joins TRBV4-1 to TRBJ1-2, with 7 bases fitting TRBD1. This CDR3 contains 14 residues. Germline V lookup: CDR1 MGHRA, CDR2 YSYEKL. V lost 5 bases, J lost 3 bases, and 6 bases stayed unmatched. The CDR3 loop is CASSVTGVDYGYTF. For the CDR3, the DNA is TGCGCCAGCAGCGTTACAGGGGTTGACTATGGCTACACCTTC.

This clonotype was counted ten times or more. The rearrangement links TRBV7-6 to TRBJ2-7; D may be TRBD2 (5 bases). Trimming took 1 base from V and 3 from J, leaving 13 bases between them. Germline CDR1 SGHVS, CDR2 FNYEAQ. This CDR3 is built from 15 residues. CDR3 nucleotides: TGTGCCAGCAGCTTAGTTGGCGGGTTAGGCTACGAGCAGTACTTC. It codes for CASSLVGGLGYEQYF.

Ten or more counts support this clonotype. The CDR3 coding sequence is TGTGCCAGCAGCCAAGATCTTGGGAGGGGCGAAGCTTTCTTT. Protein product: CASSQDLGRGEAFF. The chain uses TRBV4-2 and TRBJ1-1; the D gene is possibly TRBD1 (5 bases). The CDR3 contains 14 residues. Trimming cost V 0 bases and J 8 bases, with 13 bases left between them. CDR1 and CDR2 (germline): LGHNA, YNFKEQ.

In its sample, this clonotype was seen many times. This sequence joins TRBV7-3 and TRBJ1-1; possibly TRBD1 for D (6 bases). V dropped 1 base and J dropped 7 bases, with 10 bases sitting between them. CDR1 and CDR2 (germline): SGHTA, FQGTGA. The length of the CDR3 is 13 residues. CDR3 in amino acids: CASSLNNRVEAFF. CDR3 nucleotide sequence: TGTGCCAGCAGCTTAAATAACAGGGTTGAAGCTTTCTTT.

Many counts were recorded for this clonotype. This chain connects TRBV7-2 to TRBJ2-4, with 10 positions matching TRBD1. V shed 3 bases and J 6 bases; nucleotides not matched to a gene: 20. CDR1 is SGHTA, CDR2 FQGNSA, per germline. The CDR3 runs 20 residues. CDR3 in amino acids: CASSLATVLDMGQGRNIQYF. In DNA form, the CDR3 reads TGTGCCAGCAGCTTGGCTACCGTCCTAGATATGGGACAGGGGAGAAACATTCAGTACTTC. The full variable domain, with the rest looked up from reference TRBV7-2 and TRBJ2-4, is GAGVSQSPSNKVTEKGKDVELRCDPISGHTALYWYRQSLGQGLEFLIYFQGNSAPDKSGLPSDRFSAERTGGSVSTLTIQRTQQEDSAVYLCASSLATVLDMGQGRNIQYFGAGTRLSVL.

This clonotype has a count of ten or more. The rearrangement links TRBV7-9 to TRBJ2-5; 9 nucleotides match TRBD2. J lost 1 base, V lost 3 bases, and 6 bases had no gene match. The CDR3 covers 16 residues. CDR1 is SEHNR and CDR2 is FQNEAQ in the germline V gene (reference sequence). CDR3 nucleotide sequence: TGTGCCAGCAGCTTTGATAGCGGGGGTGCCCAAGAGACCCAGTACTTC. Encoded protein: CASSFDSGGAQETQYF.

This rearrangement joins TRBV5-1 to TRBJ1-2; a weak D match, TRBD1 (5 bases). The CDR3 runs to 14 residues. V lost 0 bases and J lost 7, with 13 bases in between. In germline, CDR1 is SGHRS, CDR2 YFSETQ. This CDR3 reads CASSLVSGAAGYTF. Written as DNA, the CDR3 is TGCGCCAGCAGCTTGGTATCCGGGGCGGCTGGCTACACCTTC.

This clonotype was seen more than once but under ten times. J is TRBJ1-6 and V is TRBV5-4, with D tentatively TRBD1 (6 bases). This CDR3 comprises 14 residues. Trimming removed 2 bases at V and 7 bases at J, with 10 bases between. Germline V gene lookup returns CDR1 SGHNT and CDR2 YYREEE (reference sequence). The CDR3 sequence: CASSFGGQNSPLHF. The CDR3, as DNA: TGTGCCAGCAGCTTCGGGGGGCAAAATTCACCCCTCCACTTT.

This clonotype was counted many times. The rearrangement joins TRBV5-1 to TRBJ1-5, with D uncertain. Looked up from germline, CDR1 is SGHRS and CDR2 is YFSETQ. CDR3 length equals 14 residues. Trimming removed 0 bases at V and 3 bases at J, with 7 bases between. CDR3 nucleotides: TGCGCCAGCAGCTTGGGGGCTTTCAATCAGCCCCAGCATTTT. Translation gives CASSLGAFNQPQHF.

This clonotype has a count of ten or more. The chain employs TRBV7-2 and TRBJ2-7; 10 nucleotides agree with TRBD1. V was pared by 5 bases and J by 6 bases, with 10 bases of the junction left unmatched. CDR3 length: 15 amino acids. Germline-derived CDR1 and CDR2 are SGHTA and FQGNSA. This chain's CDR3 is CASSKRPGQGTEQYF. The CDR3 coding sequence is TGTGCCAGCAGCAAACGTCCGGGACAGGGGACCGAGCAGTACTTC. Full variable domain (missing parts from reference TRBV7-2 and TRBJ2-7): GAGVSQSPSNKVTEKGKDVELRCDPISGHTALYWYRQSLGQGLEFLIYFQGNSAPDKSGLPSDRFSAERTGGSVSTLTIQRTQQEDSAVYLCASSKRPGQGTEQYFGPGTRLTVT.

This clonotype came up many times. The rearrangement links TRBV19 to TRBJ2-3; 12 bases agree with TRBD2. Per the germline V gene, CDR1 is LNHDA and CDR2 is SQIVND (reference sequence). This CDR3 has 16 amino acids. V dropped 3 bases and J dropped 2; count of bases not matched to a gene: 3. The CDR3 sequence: CASSIGLAGPTDTQYF. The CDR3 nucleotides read TGTGCCAGTAGTATCGGACTAGCGGGGCCCACAGATACGCAGTATTTT. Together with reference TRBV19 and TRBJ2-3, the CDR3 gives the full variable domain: DGGITQSPKYLFRKEGQNVTLSCEQNLNHDAMYWYRQDPGQGLRLIYYSQIVNDFQKGDIAEGYSVSREKKESFPLTVTSAQKNPTAFYLCASSIGLAGPTDTQYFGPGTRLTVL.

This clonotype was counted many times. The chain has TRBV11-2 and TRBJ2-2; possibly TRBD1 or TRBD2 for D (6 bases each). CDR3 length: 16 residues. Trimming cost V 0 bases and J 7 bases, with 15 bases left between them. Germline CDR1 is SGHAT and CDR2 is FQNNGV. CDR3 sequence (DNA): TGTGCCAGCAGCTTAGAGGGGGGCCCACCCGACGGGGAGCTGTTTTTT. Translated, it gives CASSLEGGPPDGELFF. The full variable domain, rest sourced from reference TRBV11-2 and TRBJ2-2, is EAGVAQSPRYKIIEKRQSVAFWCNPISGHATLYWYQQILGQGPKLLIQFQNNGVVDDSQLPKDRFSAERLKGVDSTLKIQPAKLEDSAVYLCASSLEGGPPDGELFFGEGSRLTVL.

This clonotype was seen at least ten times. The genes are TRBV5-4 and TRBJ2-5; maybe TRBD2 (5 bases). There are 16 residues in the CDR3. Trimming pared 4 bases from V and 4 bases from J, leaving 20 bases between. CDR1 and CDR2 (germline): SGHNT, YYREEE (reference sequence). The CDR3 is CASSPARTLGRETQYF. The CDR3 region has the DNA TGTGCCAGCAGCCCGGCCCGGACTTTAGGCAGAGAGACCCAGTACTTC.

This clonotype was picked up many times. This CDR3 reads CASSPDLDFGNTIYF. The CDR3, as DNA: TGCGCCAGCAGCCCAGATCTAGATTTTGGAAACACCATATATTTT. The chain employs TRBV5-1 and TRBJ1-3; D uncertain. The CDR3 is 15 residues long. V dropped 4 bases and J dropped 3 bases, with 14 bases sitting between them. CDR1 is SGHRS and CDR2 is YFSETQ in the germline V gene.

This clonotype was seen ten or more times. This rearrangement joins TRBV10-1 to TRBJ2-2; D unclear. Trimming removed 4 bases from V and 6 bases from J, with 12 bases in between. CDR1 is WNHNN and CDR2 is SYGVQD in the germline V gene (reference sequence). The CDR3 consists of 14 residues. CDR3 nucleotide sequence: TGCGCCAGCAGTGGGACCCCCAATTCCGGGGAGCTGTTTTTT. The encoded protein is CASSGTPNSGELFF.

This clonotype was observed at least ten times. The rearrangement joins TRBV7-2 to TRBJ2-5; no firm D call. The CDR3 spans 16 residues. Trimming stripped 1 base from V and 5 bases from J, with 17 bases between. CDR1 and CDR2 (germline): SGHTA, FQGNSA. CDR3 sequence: CASSLGFSPGPETQYF. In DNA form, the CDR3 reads TGTGCCAGCAGCTTAGGGTTCTCCCCCGGCCCGGAGACCCAGTACTTC.

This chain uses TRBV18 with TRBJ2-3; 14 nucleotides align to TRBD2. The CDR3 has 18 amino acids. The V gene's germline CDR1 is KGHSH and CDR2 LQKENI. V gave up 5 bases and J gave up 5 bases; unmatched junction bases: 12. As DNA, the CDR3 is TGTGCCAGCTCATCATTCGTGACTAGCGGGGGGGCAGGAGATACGCAGTATTTT. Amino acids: CASSSFVTSGGAGDTQYF.

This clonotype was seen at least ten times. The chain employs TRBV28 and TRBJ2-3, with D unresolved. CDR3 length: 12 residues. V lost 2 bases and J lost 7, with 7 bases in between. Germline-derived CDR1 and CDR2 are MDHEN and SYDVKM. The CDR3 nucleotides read TGTGCCAGCAGTTTAAGGGTAAATACGCAGTATTTT. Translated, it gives CASSLRVNTQYF.

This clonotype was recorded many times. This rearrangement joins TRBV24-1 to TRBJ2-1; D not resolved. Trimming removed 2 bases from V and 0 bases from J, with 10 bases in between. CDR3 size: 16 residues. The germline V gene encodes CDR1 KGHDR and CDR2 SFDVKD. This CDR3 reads CATSDSRESSYNEQFF. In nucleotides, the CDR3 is TGTGCCACCAGTGATTCTCGAGAGAGCTCCTACAATGAGCAGTTCTTC.

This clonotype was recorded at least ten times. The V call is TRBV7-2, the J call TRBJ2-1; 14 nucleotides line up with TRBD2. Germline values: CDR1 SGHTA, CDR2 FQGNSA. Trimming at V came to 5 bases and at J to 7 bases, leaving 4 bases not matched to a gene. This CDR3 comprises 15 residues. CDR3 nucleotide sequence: TGTGCCAGCAGCGAGGGGACTAGCGGGGGAAATGAGCAGTTCTTC. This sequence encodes CASSEGTSGGNEQFF.

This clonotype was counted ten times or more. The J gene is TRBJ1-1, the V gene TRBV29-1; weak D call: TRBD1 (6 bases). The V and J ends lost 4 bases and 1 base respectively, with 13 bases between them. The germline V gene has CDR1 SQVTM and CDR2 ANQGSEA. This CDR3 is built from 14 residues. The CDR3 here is CSVGRTGPNTEAFF. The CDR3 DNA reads TGCAGCGTTGGGCGTACAGGGCCGAACACTGAAGCTTTCTTT.

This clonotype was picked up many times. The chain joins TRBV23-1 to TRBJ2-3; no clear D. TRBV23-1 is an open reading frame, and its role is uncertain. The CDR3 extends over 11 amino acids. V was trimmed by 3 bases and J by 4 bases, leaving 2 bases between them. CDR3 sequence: CASSHPDTQYF. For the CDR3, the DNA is TGCGCCAGCAGTCACCCAGATACGCAGTATTTT.

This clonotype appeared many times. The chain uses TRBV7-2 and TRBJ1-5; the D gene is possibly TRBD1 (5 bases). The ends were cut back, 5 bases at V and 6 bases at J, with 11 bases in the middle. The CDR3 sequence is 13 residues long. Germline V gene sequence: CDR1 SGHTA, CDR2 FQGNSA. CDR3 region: CASSPGRAQPQHF. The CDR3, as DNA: TGTGCCAGCAGCCCCGGCAGGGCTCAGCCCCAGCATTTT.